The 31 T cell receptor beta chains reported below all come from one sample, sequenced in a study of T cell changes during pregnancy in multiple sclerosis. Sequencing was performed with immunoSEQ multiplex PCR; in TCRdb, only in-frame clones are kept and a portion is missing. The repertoire includes some 50,000 clones, 85% to 95% of them detected once, and around 6.4% sits in the top ten. Sequencing used CD8+ T cells from peripheral blood mononuclear cells, obtained in the first trimester of pregnancy. These receptors were collected from a female donor with multiple sclerosis, enrolled in a pregnancy study.

The V gene is TRBV6-1, the J gene TRBJ2-7; 8 bases are shared with TRBD1. The length of the CDR3 is 14 residues. Trimming cost V 7 bases and J 6 bases; bases outside gene matches: 11. Germline V gene data show CDR1 as MNHNS and CDR2 as SASEGT. The CDR3, as DNA: TGTGCCAGCACCAGGGGGCCCACCGTCGGCGAGCAGTACTTC. Protein: CASTRGPTVGEQYF.

The J gene is TRBJ2-1, the V gene TRBV11-3, with 14 bases identical to TRBD2. This CDR3 spans 16 amino acids. CDR1 is SGHNT, CDR2 YENEEA, per germline. V gave up 5 bases and J gave up 8 bases; unmatched junction bases: 8. The CDR3: CASSPRLAGGSDEQFF. CDR3 nucleotide sequence: TGTGCCAGCAGCCCCCGACTAGCGGGAGGGTCCGATGAGCAGTTCTTC. The entire variable domain, with the rest obtained from reference TRBV11-3 and TRBJ2-1, is as follows: EAGVVQSPRYKIIEKKQPVAFWCNPISGHNTLYWYLQNLGQGPELLIRYENEEAVDDSQLPKDRFSAERLKGVDSTLKIQPAELGDSAVYLCASSPRLAGGSDEQFFGPGTRLTVL.

The chain links TRBV19 to TRBJ2-1; D gene ambiguous. V gave up 3 bases and J gave up 2 bases, with 5 bases separating them. CDR1 and CDR2 (germline): LNHDA, SQIVND (reference sequence). The CDR3 has 13 residues. CDR3 residues: CASSMGPYNEQFF. The CDR3 coding sequence is TGTGCCAGTAGTATGGGCCCCTACAATGAGCAGTTCTTC.

Of note for this clone: A junction boundary mismatches the germline segment, possibly from a read error. V usage is TRBV27 and J usage is TRBJ2-5; TRBD2 agrees at 9 bases. The V gene's germline CDR1 is MNHEY and CDR2 SMNVEV (reference sequence). CDR3 size: 14 residues. CDR3 loop: CASAPGLAQQTQYF. The CDR3 DNA reads as TGTGCCAGCGCTCCGGGACTAGCCCAACAGACCCAGTACTTC.

This clone was picked up one time. This chain uses TRBV5-1 with TRBJ1-2; D not resolved. The CDR3 runs 12 residues. V was clipped by 4 bases and J by 2 bases, with 6 bases between them. Germline CDR1 SGHRS, CDR2 YFSETQ. The DNA of the CDR3 is TGCGCCAGCAGCCTGTTCAACTATGGCTACACCTTC. Translated: CASSLFNYGYTF.

Concerning this clone itself: The limits of the CDR3 on the DNA are not certain, so only TCRdb's listed CDR3 is given. The J gene is TRBJ2-1, the V gene TRBV27; the table's TRBD2 call for D was not verified on the DNA. The CDR3 is 16 residues long, ends included. Germline assignment: CDR1 MNHEY and CDR2 SMNVEV (reference sequence). The CDR3 loop reads CASSSSFSGYNNEQFF.

The chain uses TRBV4-2 and TRBJ2-1; D call uncertain. The CDR3 is 16 amino acids. Trimming cost V 2 bases and J 6 bases, with 17 bases left between them. Per the germline V gene, CDR1 is LGHNA and CDR2 is YNFKEQ. For the CDR3, the DNA is TGTGCCAGCAGCCAAACAAGATCAGTCCCTGGCAATGAGCAGTTCTTC. Encoded protein: CASSQTRSVPGNEQFF.

This rearrangement joins TRBV9 to TRBJ2-1, with 11 bases matching TRBD2. Unmatched junction bases numbered 11, after V lost 3 bases and J lost 9 bases. This CDR3 region has 16 residues. Per germline, CDR1 SGDLS and CDR2 YYNGEE. DNA of the CDR3: TGTGCCAGCAGCGGATATAGCGGGAGGGCTATCGGTGAGCAGTTCTTC. This encodes CASSGYSGRAIGEQFF.

This chain uses TRBV28 with TRBJ2-2; 7 nucleotides match TRBD1. CDR1 and CDR2 from the germline V gene are MDHEN and SYDVKM. The trim removed 6 bases at V and 7 bases at J, leaving 5 bases unmatched. CDR3 length equals 13 residues. This chain's CDR3 is CASSRQGFGELFF. DNA for the CDR3: TGTGCCAGCAGCAGACAGGGCTTCGGGGAGCTGTTTTTT.

The chain is built from TRBV2 and TRBJ1-2; 9 bases align to TRBD1. The germline V gene has CDR1 SNHLY and CDR2 FYNNEI. The CDR3 spans 16 residues. Trimming removed 4 bases from V and 3 bases from J; junction bases left unmatched: 9. The CDR3 nucleotides are TGTGCCAGCAGTGTCGCCGGGACAGGGAACGACTATGGCTACACCTTC. It codes for CASSVAGTGNDYGYTF.

The CDR3 DNA follows: TGTGCCTGTTTGGGACAGGGCCTTAGGGATCAGCCCCAGCATTTT. Translation: CACLGQGLRDQPQHF. V usage is TRBV28 and J usage is TRBJ1-5, with 9 bases fitting TRBD1. The length of the CDR3 is 15 residues. Germline lookup yields CDR1 MDHEN and CDR2 SYDVKM. J gave up 5 bases and V 11 bases, and 13 bases lay outside the gene matches.

The V and J genes are TRBV4-1 and TRBJ2-1, with D possibly matching TRBD2 (5 bases). The CDR3 contains 15 residues. Germline CDR1 MGHRA, CDR2 YSYEKL. V lost 1 base to trimming and J lost 6 bases, with 13 bases between them. As DNA, the CDR3 is TGCGCCAGCAGCCAAGGGTTCCTAGCACGCAATGAGCAGTTCTTC. Translating gives CASSQGFLARNEQFF.

The rearrangement links TRBV19 to TRBJ1-2; D is unresolved. Trimming cost V 1 base and J 8 bases, with 11 bases left between them. Germline V gene lookup returns CDR1 LNHDA and CDR2 SQIVND (reference sequence). This CDR3 has 13 amino acids. The chain's CDR3 is CASSIGQWHGYTF. The DNA of the CDR3 is TGTGCCAGTAGTATAGGGCAGTGGCACGGCTACACCTTC.

V and J are TRBV14 and TRBJ2-2; 7 bases agree with TRBD2. Looked up from germline, CDR1 is SGHDN and CDR2 is FVKESK. Trimming removed 3 bases from V and 5 bases from J; junction bases left unmatched: 9. The CDR3 contains 16 residues. CDR3 residues: CASSQATGGETGELFF. For the CDR3, the DNA is TGTGCCAGCAGCCAGGCGACGGGAGGCGAAACCGGGGAGCTGTTTTTT.

This chain connects TRBV27 to TRBJ1-1; D possibly corresponds to TRBD1 (6 bases). Between the trimmed V and J ends, which lost 2 bases and 2 bases, there was a span of 12 bases. The CDR3 loop spans 15 amino acids. The germline V gene has CDR1 MNHEY and CDR2 SMNVEV (reference sequence). CDR3 sequence: CASSLMRTVNTEAFF. DNA for the CDR3: TGTGCCAGCAGTTTAATGAGGACAGTTAACACTGAAGCTTTCTTT.

This chain connects TRBV19 to TRBJ2-7, with 11 bases aligning to TRBD2. CDR3 length equals 14 residues. Per germline, CDR1 LNHDA and CDR2 SQIVND (reference sequence). V was pared by 6 bases and J by 4 bases, with 5 bases of the junction left unmatched. The CDR3 bases are TGTGCCAGTAGCCCCTTAGCGGGAGGGTACGAGCAGTACTTC. Encoded protein: CASSPLAGGYEQYF.

The chain uses TRBV27 and TRBJ1-1, with D possibly being TRBD1 (5 bases). This CDR3 contains 12 residues. V lost 3 bases, J lost 6 bases, and 8 bases lay in between. Germline values: CDR1 MNHEY, CDR2 SMNVEV (reference sequence). The CDR3 loop is CASSFIGAEAFF. In nucleotides, the CDR3 is TGTGCCAGCAGTTTCATAGGGGCTGAAGCTTTCTTT.

V and J are TRBV4-2 and TRBJ1-1, with D unresolved. Trimming took 0 bases from V and 0 from J, leaving 14 bases between them. This CDR3 is 17 amino acids long. Germline V CDR1 and CDR2: LGHNA, YNFKEQ. The CDR3 spells CASSQDTERVMNTEAFF. DNA for the CDR3: TGTGCCAGCAGCCAAGATACGGAACGGGTCATGAACACTGAAGCTTTCTTT.

This sequence joins TRBV15 and TRBJ2-3, with 7 bases that match TRBD2. This CDR3 has 15 residues. Germline V gene lookup returns CDR1 LNHNV and CDR2 YYDKDF (reference sequence). The V and J ends lost 3 bases and 0 bases, in that order; junction bases with no gene match: 3. CDR3 coding DNA: TGTGCCACCAGCAGCTCAGCGGGGAGCACAGATACGCAGTATTTT. This translates into CATSSSAGSTDTQYF.

The chain is built from TRBV7-9 and TRBJ1-1; perhaps TRBD1 as D (6 bases). Trimming stripped 8 bases from V and 4 bases from J, with 11 bases between. The CDR3 consists of 12 residues. Germline values: CDR1 SEHNR, CDR2 FQNEAQ (reference sequence). The CDR3 DNA reads TGTGCCAGCGACAGGCGATTCACTGAAGCTTTCTTT. Amino acids: CASDRRFTEAFF.

The chain carries TRBV7-9 and TRBJ2-6; TRBD1 agrees at 11 bases. V shed 5 bases, J shed 4 bases, and the junction held 10 bases outside the gene matches. The germline V gene has CDR1 SEHNR and CDR2 FQNEAQ (reference sequence). This CDR3 region has 18 residues. The CDR3 sequence is CASSARTGGASGANVLTF. CDR3 nucleotides: TGTGCCAGCAGCGCGCGGACAGGGGGCGCATCCGGGGCCAACGTCCTGACTTTC.

The chain recombines TRBV5-1 with TRBJ1-2; 12 nucleotides agree with TRBD1. CDR1 and CDR2 (germline): SGHRS, YFSETQ. CDR3 length: 15 amino acids. V lost 0 bases, J lost 9 bases, and 6 bases stayed unmatched. CDR3 in DNA: TGCGCCAGCAGCTTGGAAGGAGGGACAGGGGGCCGCTACACCTTC. Its protein product is CASSLEGGTGGRYTF.

V usage is TRBV27 and J usage is TRBJ2-1; D perhaps matches TRBD2 (7 bases). CDR3 length equals 15 residues. Trimming took off 3 bases at V and 2 bases at J, with 11 bases between the two ends. From germline, CDR1 is MNHEY and CDR2 SMNVEV (reference sequence). Here the CDR3 DNA reads TGTGCCAGCAGTTTGGGGGGGCCGACCTACAATGAGCAGTTCTTC. Translating it yields CASSLGGPTYNEQFF.

The chain combines TRBV28 with TRBJ2-7; 7 nucleotides align to TRBD1. Looked up from germline, CDR1 is MDHEN and CDR2 is SYDVKM. The CDR3 has 14 residues. J was trimmed by 6 bases and V by 5 bases; bases with no gene match: 10. CDR3 bases: TGTGCCAGCAGTGAGCCGGGACAGACTCTCGAGCAGTACTTC. This gives the protein CASSEPGQTLEQYF.

The J gene is TRBJ2-5, the V gene TRBV15; 7 nucleotides agree with TRBD2. The V gene end was trimmed by 3 bases and the J gene end by 5 bases; junction bases not matched to a gene: 9. This CDR3 comprises 15 residues. The germline gives CDR1 LNHNV, CDR2 YYDKDF (reference sequence). The CDR3 nucleotides read TGTGCCACCAGCAGTCGCAGACTAGCCGAGGAGACCCAGTACTTC. Translated: CATSSRRLAEETQYF.

CDR3 sequence: CASSEEGLGGSYNEQFF. CDR3 coding DNA: TGTGCCAGCAGTGAAGAAGGACTAGGGGGCTCCTACAATGAGCAGTTCTTC. The J gene is TRBJ2-1, the V gene TRBV2, with D perhaps matching TRBD2 (7 bases). The CDR3 is made up of 17 amino acids. Germline CDR1 reads SNHLY; CDR2 reads FYNNEI. V lost 1 base and J 0 bases, leaving 13 bases between the germline ends. Combining the CDR3 with reference TRBV2 and TRBJ2-1 gives the whole variable domain EPEVTQTPSHQVTQMGQEVILRCVPISNHLYFYWYRQILGQKVEFLVSFYNNEISEKSEIFDDQFSVERPDGSNFTLKIRSTKLEDSAMYFCASSEEGLGGSYNEQFFGPGTRLTVL.

A remark on this clone: The junction departs from the called germline gene at one end, perhaps through a read error. The chain links TRBV9 to TRBJ1-1; D may be TRBD1 (6 bases). CDR1 and CDR2 from the germline V gene are SGDLS and YYNGEE. The CDR3 spans 9 residues. CDR3: CASSLRDNF. The CDR3 coding sequence is TGTGCCAGCAGCCTTCGGGACAATTTT.

The CDR3 loop is CASSLSGILGEQYF. The CDR3 DNA is TGTGCCAGCAGCCTTAGCGGGATCTTAGGCGAGCAGTACTTC. V and J are TRBV7-6 and TRBJ2-7; 8 nucleotides agree with TRBD2. From germline, CDR1 is SGHVS and CDR2 FNYEAQ. The CDR3 consists of 14 residues. After removal of 5 bases from V and 6 bases from J, the junction contained 9 bases not matched to a gene.

This CDR3 reads CASRGTGAEKLFF. Here the CDR3 DNA reads TGTGCCAGCAGAGGGACAGGGGCTGAAAAACTGTTTTTT. The genes are TRBV27 and TRBJ1-4, with 10 positions matching TRBD1. Germline V lookup: CDR1 MNHEY, CDR2 SMNVEV (reference sequence). V trimming: 6 bases; J trimming: 7 bases; junction bases outside the gene matches: 2. This CDR3 comprises 13 residues.

J is TRBJ2-1 and V is TRBV6-5; D might be TRBD2 (6 bases). The CDR3 consists of 16 residues. The germline V gene encodes CDR1 MNHEY and CDR2 SVGAGI. The V gene lost 0 bases and the J gene lost 7 bases, with 16 bases spanning the gap. CDR3 nucleotide sequence: TGTGCCAGCAGTTACTCGTTGCTAGCGTTGGGTAATGAGCAGTTCTTC. It translates to CASSYSLLALGNEQFF.

This sequence joins TRBV28 and TRBJ1-2, with 10 bases identical to TRBD1. The junction had 5 bases not matched to a gene; V was cut back by 7 bases and J by 6 bases. This CDR3 has 13 residues. From germline, CDR1 is MDHEN and CDR2 SYDVKM. This CDR3 reads CASKTGTGDGYTF. The CDR3 DNA reads as TGTGCCAGCAAGACCGGGACAGGGGATGGCTACACCTTC.